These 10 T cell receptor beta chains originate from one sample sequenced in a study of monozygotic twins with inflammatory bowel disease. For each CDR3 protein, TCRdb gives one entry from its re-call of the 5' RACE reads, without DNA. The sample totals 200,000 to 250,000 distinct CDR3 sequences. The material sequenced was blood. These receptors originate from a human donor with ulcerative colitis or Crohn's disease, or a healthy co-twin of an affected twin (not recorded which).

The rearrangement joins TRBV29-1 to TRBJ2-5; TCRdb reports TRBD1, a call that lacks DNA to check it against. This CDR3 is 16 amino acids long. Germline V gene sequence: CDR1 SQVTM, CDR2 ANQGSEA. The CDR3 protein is CSVELGGDRLGETQYF.

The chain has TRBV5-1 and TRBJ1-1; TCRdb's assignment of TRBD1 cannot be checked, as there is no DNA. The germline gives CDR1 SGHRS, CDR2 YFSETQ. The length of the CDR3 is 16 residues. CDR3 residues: CASSFRDRGRNTEAFF.

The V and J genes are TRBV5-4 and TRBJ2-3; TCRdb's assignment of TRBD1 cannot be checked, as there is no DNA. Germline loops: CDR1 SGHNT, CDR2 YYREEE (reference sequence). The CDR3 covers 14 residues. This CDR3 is CASGPAAGADTQYF.

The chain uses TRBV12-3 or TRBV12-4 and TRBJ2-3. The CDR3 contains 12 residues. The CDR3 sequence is CASTKYRDTQYF.

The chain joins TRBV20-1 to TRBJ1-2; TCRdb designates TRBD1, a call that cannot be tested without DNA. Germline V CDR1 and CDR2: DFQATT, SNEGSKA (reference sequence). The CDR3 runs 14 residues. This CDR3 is CSGGVAPGVYGYTF.

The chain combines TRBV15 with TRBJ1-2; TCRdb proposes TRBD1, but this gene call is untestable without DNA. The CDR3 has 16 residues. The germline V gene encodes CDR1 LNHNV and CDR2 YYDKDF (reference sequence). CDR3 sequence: CATSRDEGANNYGYTF.

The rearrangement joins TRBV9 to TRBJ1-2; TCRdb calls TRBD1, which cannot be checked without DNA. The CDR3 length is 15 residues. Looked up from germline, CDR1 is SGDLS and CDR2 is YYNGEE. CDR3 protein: CASSVSLGQTNGYTF.

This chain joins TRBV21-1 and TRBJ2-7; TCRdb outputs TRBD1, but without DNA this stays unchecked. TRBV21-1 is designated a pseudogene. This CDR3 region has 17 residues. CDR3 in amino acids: CASSRRDRAGANNEQYF.

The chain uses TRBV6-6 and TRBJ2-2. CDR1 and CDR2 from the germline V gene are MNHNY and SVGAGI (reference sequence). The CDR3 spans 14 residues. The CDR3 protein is CASSPRPDTGELFF.

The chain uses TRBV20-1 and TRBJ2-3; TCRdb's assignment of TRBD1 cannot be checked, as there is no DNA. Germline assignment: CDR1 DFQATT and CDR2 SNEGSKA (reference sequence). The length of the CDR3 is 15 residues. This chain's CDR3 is CSAGPGTGNIDTQYF.